This TCR beta chain was captured by sequencing in a study of T cells in Graves' hyperthyroidism and ophthalmopathy. Findings of the study overall: Most clonotypes expanded in thyroid above 0.001 were likewise present in blood. Patients with ophthalmopathy were separated from those with stable hyperthyroidism by a 13 V-J model.

The TCR beta CDR3 regions underwent amplification using RNA transcripts as the source. With the HTBI primer set, the TCR CDR3 went through a first round of RT-PCR. TCRdb ran MiXCR on the multiplex PCR reads and lists one entry per CDR3 protein. This sample yields hundreds of thousands of distinct CDR3 sequences, of which approximately 15% are seen a single time; about 12% belongs to the top ten. This clonotype was seen more than once but under ten times. Its target is unknown. V dropped 7 bases and J dropped 11 bases, with 17 bases sitting between them. Germline V gene lookup returns CDR1 SGHTA and CDR2 FQGNSA. The CDR3 covers 12 residues. The PBMCs were taken from roughly 9.3 ml of fresh peripheral blood.

This chain uses TRBV7-2 with TRBJ1-1; a weak D match, TRBD1 (5 bases). The receptor's source is a woman between 45 and 65 years old with Graves' ophthalmopathy. The sample comprised blood. CDR3 region: CASTSSNRGAFF. Here the CDR3 DNA reads TGTGCCAGCACCTCCTCAAATAGGGGTGCTTTCTTT.